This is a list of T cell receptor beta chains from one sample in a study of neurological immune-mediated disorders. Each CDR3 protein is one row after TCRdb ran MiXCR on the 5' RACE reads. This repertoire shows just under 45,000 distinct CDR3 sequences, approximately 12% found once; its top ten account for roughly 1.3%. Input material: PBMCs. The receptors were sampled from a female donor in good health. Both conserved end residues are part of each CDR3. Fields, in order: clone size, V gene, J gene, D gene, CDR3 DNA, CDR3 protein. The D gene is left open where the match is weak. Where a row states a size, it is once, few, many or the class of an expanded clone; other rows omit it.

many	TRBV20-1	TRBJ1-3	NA	TGCAGTGCTAGAATGGCAGGGGACCCGTTGAACACCATATATTTT	CSARMAGDPLNTIYF
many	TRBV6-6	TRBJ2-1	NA	TGTGCCAGCAGTTTGGAGGCGTACAATGAGCAGTTCTTC	CASSLEAYNEQFF
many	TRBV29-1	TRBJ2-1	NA	TGCAGCGTTGTGGATGGGGTTGAAGGGCAGTTCTTC	CSVVDGVEGQFF
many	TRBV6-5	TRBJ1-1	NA	TGTGCCAGCTGCCGCAAGGGGGGCACTGAAGCTTTCTTT	CASCRKGGTEAFF
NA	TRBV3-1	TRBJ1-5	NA	TGTGCCAACAGCCCGGGTAAGGGGGGCCAGTATCAGCCCCAGCGTTTT	CANSPGKGGQYQPQRF
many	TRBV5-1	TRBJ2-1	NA	TGCGCCAGCAGCTTGGGACTAGAAGGCACTGAGCAGTTCTTC	CASSLGLEGTEQFF
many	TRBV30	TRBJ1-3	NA	TGTGCCTGGAGTGGAATAGACAGCGGAAACACCATATATTTT	CAWSGIDSGNTIYF
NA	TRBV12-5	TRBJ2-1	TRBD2	TGTTCTAGTGGTTTTACTAGCGGGGGGGCCTTCTACAATGAGCAGTTCTTC	CSSGFTSGGAFYNEQFF
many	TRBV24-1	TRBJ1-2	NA	TGTGCCACCAGTGAGAACGAACTCCGATACACCTTC	CATSENELRYTF
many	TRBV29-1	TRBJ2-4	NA	TGCAGCGTTGAAGGCCAGGGGAGCGCCAAAAACATTCAGTACTTC	CSVEGQGSAKNIQYF
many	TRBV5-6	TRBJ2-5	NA	TGTGCCAGCAGCTTCAAGTTTGGGGAGACCCAGTACTTC	CASSFKFGETQYF
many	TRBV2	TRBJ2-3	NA	TGTGCCAGCAGTGACGTAAGGTTCACAGATACGCAGTATTTT	CASSDVRFTDTQYF
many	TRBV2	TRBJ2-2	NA	TGTGCCAGCAGTAGCGGCAGTTGGACCGGGGAGCTGTTTTTT	CASSSGSWTGELFF
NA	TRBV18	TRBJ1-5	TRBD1	TGTGCCAGCTCAAACCGGGACAGGGGTCAGAGACAGCCCCAGCATTTT	CASSNRDRGQRQPQHF
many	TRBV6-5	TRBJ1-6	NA	TGTGCCAGCAGGCCCGGGACACCCAATTCACCCCTCCACTTT	CASRPGTPNSPLHF
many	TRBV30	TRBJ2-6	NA	TGTGCCTGGAGCCACCCCGGGTTCTCTGGGGCCAACGTCCTGACTTTC	CAWSHPGFSGANVLTF
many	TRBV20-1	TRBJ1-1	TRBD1	TGCAGTGCTAGAGATTCAGGGGGCCCCGGGTACGCTTTCTTT	CSARDSGGPGYAFF
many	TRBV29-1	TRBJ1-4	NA	TGCAGCGCGCTAGACGAAAGTAATGAAAAACTGTTTTTT	CSALDESNEKLFF
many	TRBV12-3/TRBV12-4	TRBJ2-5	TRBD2	TGTGCCAGCGGTCTTCGTAGCGGGGTTCAAGAGACCCAGTACTTC	CASGLRSGVQETQYF
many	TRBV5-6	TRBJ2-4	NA	TGTGCCAGCAGCTTGGGGGGGACCAAAAACATTCAGTACTTC	CASSLGGTKNIQYF
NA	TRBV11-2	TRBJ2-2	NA	TGTGCCAGCAGCTTATTCATAGGGCCCGGGGAGCTGTTTTTT	CASSLFIGPGELFF
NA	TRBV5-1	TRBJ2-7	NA	TGCGCCAGCGGGACGGAGGACTACGAGCAGTACTTC	CASGTEDYEQYF
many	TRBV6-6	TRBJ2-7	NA	TGTGCCAGCAGCCGGCCGAGTCTAGCAGAAAGCTCCTACGAGCAGTACTTC	CASSRPSLAESSYEQYF
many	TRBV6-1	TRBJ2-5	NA	TGTGCCAGCAGCGACACTCGCCAAGAGACCCAGTACTTC	CASSDTRQETQYF
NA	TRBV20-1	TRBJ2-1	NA	TGCAGTGCTAGACCGGCCTCCTACAATGAGCAGTTCTTC	CSARPASYNEQFF
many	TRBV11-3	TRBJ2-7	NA	TGTGCCAGCAGCTTAGCCGGCGAGCAGTACTTC	CASSLAGEQYF
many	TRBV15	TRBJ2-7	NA	TGTGCCACCAGCGGGGCAGGCAGCTCCTACGAGCAGTACTTC	CATSGAGSSYEQYF
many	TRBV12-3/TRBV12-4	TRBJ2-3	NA	TGTGCCAGCAGTTTATCGGCTAGCACAGATACGCAGTATTTT	CASSLSASTDTQYF
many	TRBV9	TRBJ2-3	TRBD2	TGTGCCAGCAGCGTAAGTAGCGGGGACACAGATACGCAGTATTTT	CASSVSSGDTDTQYF
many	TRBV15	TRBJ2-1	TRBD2	TGTGCCACCAGAGAAGCGGGAGGCTCCTACAATGAGCAGTTCTTC	CATREAGGSYNEQFF
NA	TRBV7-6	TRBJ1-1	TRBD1	TGTGCCAGCCAGGGGGGTGCTGAAGCTTTCTTT	CASQGGAEAFF
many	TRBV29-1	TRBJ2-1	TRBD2	TGCAGCGTTGAAGGCAGGTTTTGGACCGGGACTAGCGGGAGCGGGAATGAGCAGTTCTTC	CSVEGRFWTGTSGSGNEQFF
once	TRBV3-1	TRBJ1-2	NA	TGTGCCAGCAACCAACACGAGGGATCCCGGGGATACACCTTC	CASNQHEGSRGYTF
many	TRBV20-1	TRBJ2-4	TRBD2	TGCAGTGCCGAACCAGCGGGGGCCAAAAACATTCAGTACTTC	CSAEPAGAKNIQYF
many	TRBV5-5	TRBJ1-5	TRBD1	TGTGCCAGCAGCTTGGGGTGGGACAGATATAGCAATCAGCCCCAGCATTTT	CASSLGWDRYSNQPQHF
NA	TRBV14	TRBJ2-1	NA	TGTGCCAGCAGCAGCCGGGCTTTGAGGAGGAATGAGCAGTTCTTC	CASSSRALRRNEQFF
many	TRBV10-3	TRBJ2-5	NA	TGTGCCATCAGTGAAGGACAGACCCAAGAGACCCAGTACTTC	CAISEGQTQETQYF
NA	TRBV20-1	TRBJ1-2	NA	TGCAGTGCTAGGAGACCCGCTAACTATGGCTACACCTTC	CSARRPANYGYTF
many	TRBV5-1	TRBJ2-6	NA	TGCGCCAGCAGCTTGCAGAGCTCTGGGGCCAACGTCCTGACTTTC	CASSLQSSGANVLTF
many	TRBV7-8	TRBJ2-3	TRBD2	TGTGCCAGCTCCCCTCTGCCAGCGGGGGGCACAGATACGCAGTATTTT	CASSPLPAGGTDTQYF
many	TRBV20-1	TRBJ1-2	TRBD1	TGCAGTGCCCCGCCGCAGGGGGGGAACTATGGCTACACCTTC	CSAPPQGGNYGYTF
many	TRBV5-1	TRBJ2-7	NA	TGCGCCAGCAGCTTTGGGGGAGACGAGCAGTACTTC	CASSFGGDEQYF
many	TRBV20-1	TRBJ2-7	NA	TGCAGTGCTAGACAAGACGGCTACGAGCAGTACTTC	CSARQDGYEQYF
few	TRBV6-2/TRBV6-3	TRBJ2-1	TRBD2	TGTGCCAGCAGTTTCCCGGGAGGGTCCAATGAGCAGTTCTTC	CASSFPGGSNEQFF
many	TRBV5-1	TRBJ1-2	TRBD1	TGCGCCAGCACTGCCGGGACAGGGCCCTATGGCTACACCTTC	CASTAGTGPYGYTF
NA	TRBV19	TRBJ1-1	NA	TGTGCCAGTAGTATTTTTGGGGGCTACACTGAAGCTTTCTTT	CASSIFGGYTEAFF